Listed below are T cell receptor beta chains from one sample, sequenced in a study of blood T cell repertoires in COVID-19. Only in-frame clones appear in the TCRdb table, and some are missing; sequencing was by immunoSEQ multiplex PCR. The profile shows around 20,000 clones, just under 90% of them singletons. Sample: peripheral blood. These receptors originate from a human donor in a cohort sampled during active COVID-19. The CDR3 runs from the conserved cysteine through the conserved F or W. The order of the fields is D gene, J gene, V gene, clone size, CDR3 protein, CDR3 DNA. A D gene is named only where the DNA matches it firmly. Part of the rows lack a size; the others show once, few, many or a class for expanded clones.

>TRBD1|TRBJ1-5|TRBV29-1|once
CSAAGTGGSSNQPQHF
TGCAGCGCTGCCGGGACAGGGGGCTCTAGCAATCAGCCCCAGCATTTT
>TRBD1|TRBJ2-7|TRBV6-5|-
CASSTDRGPYEQYF
TGTGCCAGCAGTACGGACAGGGGGCCCTACGAGCAGTACTTC
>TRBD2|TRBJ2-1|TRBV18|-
CASSPTAGGGNEQFF
TGTGCCAGCTCACCAACAGCGGGAGGGGGCAATGAGCAGTTCTTC
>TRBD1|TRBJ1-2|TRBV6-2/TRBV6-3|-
CASSQGAYGYTF
TGTGCCAGCAGCCAGGGGGCCTATGGCTACACCTTC
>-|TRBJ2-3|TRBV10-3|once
CAISEWEGGGSTDTQYF
TGTGCCATCAGTGAGTGGGAGGGGGGCGGTTCCACAGATACGCAGTATTTT
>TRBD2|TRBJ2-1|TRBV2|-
CASSRLAGGPGEQFF
TGTGCCAGCAGTCGACTAGCGGGAGGGCCAGGTGAGCAGTTCTTC
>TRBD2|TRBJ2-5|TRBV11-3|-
CASSPGTSGQETQYF
TGTGCCAGCAGCCCTGGGACTAGCGGTCAAGAGACCCAGTACTTC
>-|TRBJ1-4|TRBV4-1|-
CASSQPGQTNEKLFF
TGCGCCAGCAGCCAACCGGGACAAACGAATGAAAAACTGTTTTTT
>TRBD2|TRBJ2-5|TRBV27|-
CASRSAGLGKQETQYF
TGTGCCAGCAGGTCAGCGGGGTTGGGAAAACAAGAGACCCAGTACTTC
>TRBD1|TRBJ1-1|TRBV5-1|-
CASRGQGNTEAFF
TGCGCCAGCAGGGGACAGGGGAACACTGAAGCTTTCTTT
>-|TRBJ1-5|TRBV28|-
CASSLTQGDQPQHF
TGTGCCAGCAGTTTAACCCAGGGCGATCAGCCCCAGCATTTT
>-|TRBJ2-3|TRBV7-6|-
CASSFGGAPDTQYF
TGTGCCAGCAGCTTTGGCGGGGCCCCAGATACGCAGTATTTT
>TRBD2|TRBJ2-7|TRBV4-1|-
CASSPYSGRGGRSYEQYF
TGCGCCAGCAGCCCGTATAGCGGGAGAGGAGGTCGATCCTACGAGCAGTACTTC
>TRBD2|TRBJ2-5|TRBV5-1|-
CASSFRLAGSQETQYF
TGCGCCAGCAGCTTCAGACTAGCGGGTTCCCAAGAGACCCAGTACTTC
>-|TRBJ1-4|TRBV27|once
CASRSQGFEKLFF
TGTGCTAGCCGGAGTCAAGGATTTGAAAAACTGTTTTTT
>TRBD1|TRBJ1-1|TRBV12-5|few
CASGWTGQTEAFF
TGTGCTAGTGGCTGGACAGGGCAGACTGAAGCTTTCTTT
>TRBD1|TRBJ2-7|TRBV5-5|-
CASSLGQGAREQYF
TGTGCCAGCAGCTTGGGACAGGGGGCGAGAGAGCAGTACTTC
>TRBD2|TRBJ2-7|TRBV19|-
CASRLRTSGSYEQYF
TGTGCCAGTAGGCTACGGACTAGCGGGAGTTACGAGCAGTACTTC
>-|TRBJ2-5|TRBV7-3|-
CASSLLGGTETQYF
TGTGCCAGCAGCTTACTCGGCGGCACAGAGACCCAGTACTTC
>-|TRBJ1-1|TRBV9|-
CASSSSTGSQGTEAFF
TGTGCCAGCAGCTCCAGTACGGGGTCACAGGGCACTGAAGCTTTCTTT
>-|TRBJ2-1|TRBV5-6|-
CASSLGFSGYNEQFF
TGTGCCAGCAGCTTGGGTTTTAGCGGCTACAATGAGCAGTTCTTC
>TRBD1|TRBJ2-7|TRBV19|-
CASLDRNSYEQYF
TGTGCCAGTCTGGACAGGAACTCCTACGAGCAGTACTTC
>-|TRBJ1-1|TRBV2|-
CASRGGIYTEAFF
TGTGCCAGCCGGGGGGGTATCTACACTGAAGCTTTCTTT
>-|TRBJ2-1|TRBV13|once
CASSHMDSSYNEQFF
TGTGCCAGCAGCCATATGGACAGCTCCTACAATGAGCAGTTCTTC
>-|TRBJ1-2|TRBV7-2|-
CASSLAEGGSGYTF
TGTGCCAGCAGCTTAGCGGAAGGGGGTAGTGGCTACACCTTC
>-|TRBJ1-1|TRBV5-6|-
CASSPIGGGNTEAFF
TGTGCCAGCAGCCCCATTGGGGGAGGGAACACTGAAGCTTTCTTT
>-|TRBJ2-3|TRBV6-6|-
CASSLGTSTDTQYF
TGTGCCAGCAGTTTGGGCACTAGCACAGATACGCAGTATTTT
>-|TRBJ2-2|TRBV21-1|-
CASSKVWDYYTGELFF
TGTGCCAGCAGCAAAGTATGGGACTATTACACCGGGGAGCTGTTTTTT
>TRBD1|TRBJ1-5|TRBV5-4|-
CASSSDRDPGPQHF
TGTGCCAGCAGCTCTGACAGGGACCCGGGGCCCCAGCATTTT
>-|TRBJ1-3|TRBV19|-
CASRGEAAGSGNTIYF
TGTGCCAGTAGAGGGGAGGCTGCCGGCTCTGGAAACACCATATATTTT
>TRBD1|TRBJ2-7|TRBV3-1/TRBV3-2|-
CASSQGTGPSYEQYF
TGTGCCAGCAGCCAAGGGACAGGGCCCTCCTACGAGCAGTACTTC
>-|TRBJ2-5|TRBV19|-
CASSPGQNQETQYF
TGTGCCAGTAGTCCTGGACAGAATCAAGAGACCCAGTACTTC
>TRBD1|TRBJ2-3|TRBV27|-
CASSVQGAGDTQYF
TGTGCCAGCAGTGTCCAGGGGGCCGGAGATACGCAGTATTTT
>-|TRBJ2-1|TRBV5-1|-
CASSPALIRIADSYNEQFF
TGCGCCAGCAGCCCGGCTTTGATTAGGATAGCCGACTCCTACAATGAGCAGTTCTTC
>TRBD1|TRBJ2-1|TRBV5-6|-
CASSTGVHNEQFF
TGTGCCAGCAGCACAGGGGTTCACAATGAGCAGTTCTTC
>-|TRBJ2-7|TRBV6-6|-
CASSLSDEQYF
TGTGCCAGCAGTCTTAGTGACGAGCAGTACTTC
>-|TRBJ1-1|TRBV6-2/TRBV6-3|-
CASSLELRTEAFF
TGTGCCAGCAGCCTCGAACTTCGCACTGAAGCTTTCTTT